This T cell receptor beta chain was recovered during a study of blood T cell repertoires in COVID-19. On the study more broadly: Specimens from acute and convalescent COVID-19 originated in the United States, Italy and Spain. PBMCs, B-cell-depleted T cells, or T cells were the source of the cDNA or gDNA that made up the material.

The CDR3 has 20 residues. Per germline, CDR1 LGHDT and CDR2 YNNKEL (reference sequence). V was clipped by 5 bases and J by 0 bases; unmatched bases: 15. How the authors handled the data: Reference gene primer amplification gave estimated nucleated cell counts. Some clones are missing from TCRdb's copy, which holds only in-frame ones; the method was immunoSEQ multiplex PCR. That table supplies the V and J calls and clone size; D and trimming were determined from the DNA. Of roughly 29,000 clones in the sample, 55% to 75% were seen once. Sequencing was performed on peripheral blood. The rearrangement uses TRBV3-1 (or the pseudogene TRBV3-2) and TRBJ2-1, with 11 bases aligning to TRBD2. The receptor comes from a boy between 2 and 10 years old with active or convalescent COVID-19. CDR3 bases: TGTGCCAGCAGCGCCTCCGGGACTAGCGGTCCTGAAAGCTCCTACAATGAGCAGTTCTTC. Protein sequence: CASSASGTSGPESSYNEQFF.